These 5 T cell receptor beta chains originate from one sample sequenced in a study of CD8+CD57+ T cells in acquired aplastic anemia. Using genomic DNA as the template, TCR beta VDJ and CDR3 profiling was carried out. TCRdb re-called the reads through MiXCR, storing one row per CDR3 protein. In the table there are about 160,000 distinct CDR3 sequences, around 45% of which are singletons. The specimen sequenced was sorted CD4+, CD8+, or CD8+CD57+ T cells (not recorded which) from PBMCs. All receptors derive from a human donor in good health.

This clonotype was detected only a few times. The gene calls are TRBV15 and TRBJ1-1, with D hard to call. This CDR3 contains 15 residues. The germline V and J ends were trimmed by 1 base and 0 bases, with 9 bases remaining between them. Germline V gene sequence: CDR1 LNHNV, CDR2 YYDKDF (reference sequence). The CDR3 DNA follows: TGTGCCACCAGCAGAGCAAGCGGCGTGAACACTGAAGCTTTCTTT. Amino acids: CATSRASGVNTEAFF.

This clonotype was observed many times. The rearrangement uses TRBV15 and TRBJ1-6, with 7 positions matching TRBD1. CDR1 is LNHNV, CDR2 YYDKDF, per germline (reference sequence). The CDR3 has 14 residues. V lost 7 bases to trimming and J lost 8 bases; unmatched junction nucleotides: 8. This CDR3 is CATKMDRTYSPLHF. CDR3 bases: TGTGCCACCAAGATGGACAGGACCTATTCACCCCTCCACTTT.

This clonotype was counted at least ten times. J is TRBJ1-6 and V is TRBV28; possible D gene TRBD1, 6 bases. V lost 6 bases and J 7 bases, leaving 10 bases between the germline ends. The CDR3 length is 13 residues. Germline V gene lookup returns CDR1 MDHEN and CDR2 SYDVKM. Here the CDR3 reads CASRTGWNSPLHF. CDR3 in DNA: TGTGCCAGCAGGACAGGTTGGAATTCACCCCTCCACTTT.

The V gene is TRBV7-9, the J gene TRBJ1-2; D gene ambiguous. V lost 3 bases and J 5 bases, leaving 4 bases between the germline ends. Germline-derived CDR1 and CDR2 are SEHNR and FQNEAQ (reference sequence). The CDR3 runs 11 residues. The CDR3, as DNA: TGTGCCAGCAGCTTTCAGTATGGCTACACCTTC. This gives the protein CASSFQYGYTF.

This clonotype was seen repeatedly, ten times or more. This chain connects TRBV10-1 to TRBJ1-6, with no clear D. CDR1 is WNHNN, CDR2 SYGVQD, per germline (reference sequence). The CDR3 length is 14 residues. The V gene lost 3 bases and the J gene lost 7 bases, with 10 bases spanning the gap. The CDR3 coding sequence is TGCGCCAGCAGTGATCTGGGGTTGAATTCACCCCTCCACTTT. The encoded protein is CASSDLGLNSPLHF.